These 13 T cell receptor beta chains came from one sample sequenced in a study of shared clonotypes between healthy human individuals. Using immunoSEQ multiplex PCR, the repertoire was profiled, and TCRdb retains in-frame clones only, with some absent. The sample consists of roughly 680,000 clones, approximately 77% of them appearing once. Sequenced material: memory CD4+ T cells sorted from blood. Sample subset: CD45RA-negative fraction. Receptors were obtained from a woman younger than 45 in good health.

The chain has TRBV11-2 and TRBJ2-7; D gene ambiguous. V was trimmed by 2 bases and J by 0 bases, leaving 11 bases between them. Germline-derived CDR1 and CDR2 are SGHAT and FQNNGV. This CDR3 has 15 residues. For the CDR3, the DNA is TGTGCCAGCAGCTTAAGACCGGGCCCCTCCTACGAGCAGTACTTC. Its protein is CASSLRPGPSYEQYF.

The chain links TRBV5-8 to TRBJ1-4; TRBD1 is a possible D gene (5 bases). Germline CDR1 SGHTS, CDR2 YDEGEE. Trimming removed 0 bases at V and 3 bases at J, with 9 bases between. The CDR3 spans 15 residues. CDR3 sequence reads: CASSLGGVSNEKLFF. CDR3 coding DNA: TGTGCCAGCAGCTTGGGAGGGGTCTCTAATGAAAAACTGTTTTTT.

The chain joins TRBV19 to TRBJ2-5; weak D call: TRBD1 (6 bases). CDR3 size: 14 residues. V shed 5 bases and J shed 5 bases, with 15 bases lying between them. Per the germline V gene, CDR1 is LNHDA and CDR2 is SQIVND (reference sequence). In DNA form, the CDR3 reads TGTGCCAGTAGTCCGGACAGCCCCTCTGAGACCCAGTACTTC. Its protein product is CASSPDSPSETQYF. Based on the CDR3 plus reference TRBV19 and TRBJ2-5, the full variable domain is DGGITQSPKYLFRKEGQNVTLSCEQNLNHDAMYWYRQDPGQGLRLIYYSQIVNDFQKGDIAEGYSVSREKKESFPLTVTSAQKNPTAFYLCASSPDSPSETQYFGPGTRLLVL.

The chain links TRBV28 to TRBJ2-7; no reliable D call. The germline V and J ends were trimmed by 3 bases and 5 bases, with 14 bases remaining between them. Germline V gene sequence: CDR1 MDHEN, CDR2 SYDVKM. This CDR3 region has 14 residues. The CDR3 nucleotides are TGTGCCAGCAGTTTGGGCCCGGCACTACACGAGCAGTACTTC. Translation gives CASSLGPALHEQYF.

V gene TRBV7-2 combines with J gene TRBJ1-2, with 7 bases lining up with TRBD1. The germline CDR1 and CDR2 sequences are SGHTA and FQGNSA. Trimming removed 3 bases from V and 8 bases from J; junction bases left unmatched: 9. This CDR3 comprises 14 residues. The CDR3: CASSFVRGSDGYTF. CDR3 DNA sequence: TGTGCCAGCAGCTTTGTCAGGGGGTCTGACGGCTACACCTTC.

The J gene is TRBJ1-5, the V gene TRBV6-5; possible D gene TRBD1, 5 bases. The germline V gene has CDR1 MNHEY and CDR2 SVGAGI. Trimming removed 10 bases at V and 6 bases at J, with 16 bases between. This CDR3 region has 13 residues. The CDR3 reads CATREGRGQPQHF. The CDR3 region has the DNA TGTGCCACACGTGAGGGGCGCGGTCAGCCCCAGCATTTT.

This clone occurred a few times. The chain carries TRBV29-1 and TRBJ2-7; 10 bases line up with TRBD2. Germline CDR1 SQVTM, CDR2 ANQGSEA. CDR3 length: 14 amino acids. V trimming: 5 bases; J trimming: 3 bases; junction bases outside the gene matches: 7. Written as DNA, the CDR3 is TGCAGCGTTACCCCTAGCGGGGGCCTCTACGAGCAGTACTTC. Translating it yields CSVTPSGGLYEQYF.

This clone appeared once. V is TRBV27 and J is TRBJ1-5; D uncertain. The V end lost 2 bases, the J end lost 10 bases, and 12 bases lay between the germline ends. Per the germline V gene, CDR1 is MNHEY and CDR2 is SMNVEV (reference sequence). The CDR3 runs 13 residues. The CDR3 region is CASSLAGFLPQHF. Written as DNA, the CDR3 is TGTGCCAGCAGTTTAGCGGGGTTCTTACCCCAGCATTTT.

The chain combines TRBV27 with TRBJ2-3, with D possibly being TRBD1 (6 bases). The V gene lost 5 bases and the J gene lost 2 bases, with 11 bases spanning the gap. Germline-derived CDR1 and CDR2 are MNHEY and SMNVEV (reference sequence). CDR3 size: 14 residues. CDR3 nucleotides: TGTGCCAGCAGTCGACAGGTCCCCACAGATACGCAGTATTTT. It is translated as CASSRQVPTDTQYF.

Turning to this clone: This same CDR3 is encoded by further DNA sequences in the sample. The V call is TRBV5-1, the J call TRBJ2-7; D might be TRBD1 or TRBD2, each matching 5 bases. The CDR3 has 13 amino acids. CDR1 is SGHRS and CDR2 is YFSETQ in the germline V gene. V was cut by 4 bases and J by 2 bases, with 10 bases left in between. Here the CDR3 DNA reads TGCGCCAGCAGCCCCGGGACGACCTACGAGCAGTACTTC. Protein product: CASSPGTTYEQYF. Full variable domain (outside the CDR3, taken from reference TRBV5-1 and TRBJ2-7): KAGVTQTPRYLIKTRGQQVTLSCSPISGHRSVSWYQQTPGQGLQFLFEYFSETQRNKGNFPGRFSGRQFSNSRSEMNVSTLELGDSALYLCASSPGTTYEQYFGPGTRLTVT.

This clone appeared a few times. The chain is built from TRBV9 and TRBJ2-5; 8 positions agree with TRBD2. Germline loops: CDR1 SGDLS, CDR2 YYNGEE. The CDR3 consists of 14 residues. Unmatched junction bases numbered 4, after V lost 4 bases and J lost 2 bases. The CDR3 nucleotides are TGTGCCAGCAGCCAGACTAGCGATCAAGAGACCCAGTACTTC. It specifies CASSQTSDQETQYF.

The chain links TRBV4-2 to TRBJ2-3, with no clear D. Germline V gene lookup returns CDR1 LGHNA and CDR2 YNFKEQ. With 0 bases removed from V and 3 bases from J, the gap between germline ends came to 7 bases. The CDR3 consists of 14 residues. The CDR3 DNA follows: TGTGCCAGCAGCCAAGATACGGGTACAGATACGCAGTATTTT. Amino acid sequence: CASSQDTGTDTQYF.

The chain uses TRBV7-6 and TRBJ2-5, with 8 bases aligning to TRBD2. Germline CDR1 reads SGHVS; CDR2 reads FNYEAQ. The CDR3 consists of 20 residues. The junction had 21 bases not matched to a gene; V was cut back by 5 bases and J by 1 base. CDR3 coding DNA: TGTGCCAGCAGCCCCCCTGGGCCAGCGGGAGTAAGGCAGGCCCAAGAGACCCAGTACTTC. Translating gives CASSPPGPAGVRQAQETQYF.